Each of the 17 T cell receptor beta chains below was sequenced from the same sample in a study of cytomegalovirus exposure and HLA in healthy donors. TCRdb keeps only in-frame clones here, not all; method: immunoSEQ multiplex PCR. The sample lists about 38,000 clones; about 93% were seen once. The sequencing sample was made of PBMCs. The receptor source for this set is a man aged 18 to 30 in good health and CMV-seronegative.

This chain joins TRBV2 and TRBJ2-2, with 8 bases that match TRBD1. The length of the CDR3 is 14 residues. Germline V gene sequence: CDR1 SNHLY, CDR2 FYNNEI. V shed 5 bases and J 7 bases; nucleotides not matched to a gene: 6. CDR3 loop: CASSPDRVIGELFF. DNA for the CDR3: TGTGCCAGCAGTCCGGACAGGGTAATCGGGGAGCTGTTTTTT.

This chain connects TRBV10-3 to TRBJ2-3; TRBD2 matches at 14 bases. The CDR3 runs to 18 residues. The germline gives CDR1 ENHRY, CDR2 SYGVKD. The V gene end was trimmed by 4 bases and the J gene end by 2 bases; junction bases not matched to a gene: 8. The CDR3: CAISGAGTSGSVTDTQYF. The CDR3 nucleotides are TGTGCCATCAGTGGGGCCGGGACTAGCGGGAGTGTCACAGATACGCAGTATTTT.

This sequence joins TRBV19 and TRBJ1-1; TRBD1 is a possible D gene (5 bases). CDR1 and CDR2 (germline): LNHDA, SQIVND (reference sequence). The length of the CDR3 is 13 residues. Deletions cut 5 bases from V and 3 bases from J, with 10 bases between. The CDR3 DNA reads TGTGCCAGTAGTGGGGGGAGCTACACTGAAGCTTTCTTT. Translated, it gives CASSGGSYTEAFF.

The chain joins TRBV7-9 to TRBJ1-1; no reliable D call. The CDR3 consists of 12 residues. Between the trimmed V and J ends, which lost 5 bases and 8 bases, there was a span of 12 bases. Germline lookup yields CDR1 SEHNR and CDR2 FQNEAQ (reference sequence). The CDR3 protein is CASSQEGPEAFF. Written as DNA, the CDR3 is TGTGCCAGCAGCCAAGAGGGCCCAGAAGCTTTCTTT.

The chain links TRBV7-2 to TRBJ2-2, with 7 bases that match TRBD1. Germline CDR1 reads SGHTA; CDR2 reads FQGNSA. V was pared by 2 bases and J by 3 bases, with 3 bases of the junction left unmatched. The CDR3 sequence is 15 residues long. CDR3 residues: CASSLNTGDTGELFF. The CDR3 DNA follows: TGTGCCAGCAGCTTAAACACAGGGGACACCGGGGAGCTGTTTTTT.

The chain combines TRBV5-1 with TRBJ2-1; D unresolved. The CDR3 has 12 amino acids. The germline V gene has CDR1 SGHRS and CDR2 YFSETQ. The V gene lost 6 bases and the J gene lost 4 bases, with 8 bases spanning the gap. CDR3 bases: TGCGCCAGCAACGACGGGTACAATGAGCAGTTCTTC. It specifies CASNDGYNEQFF. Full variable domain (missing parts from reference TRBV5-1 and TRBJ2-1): KAGVTQTPRYLIKTRGQQVTLSCSPISGHRSVSWYQQTPGQGLQFLFEYFSETQRNKGNFPGRFSGRQFSNSRSEMNVSTLELGDSALYLCASNDGYNEQFFGPGTRLTVL.

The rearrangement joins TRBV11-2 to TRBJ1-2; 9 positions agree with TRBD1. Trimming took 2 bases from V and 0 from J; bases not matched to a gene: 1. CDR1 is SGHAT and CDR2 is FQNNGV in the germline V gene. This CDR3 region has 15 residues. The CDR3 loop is CASSLTGGPNYGYTF. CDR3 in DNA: TGTGCCAGCAGCTTAACAGGGGGCCCTAACTATGGCTACACCTTC.

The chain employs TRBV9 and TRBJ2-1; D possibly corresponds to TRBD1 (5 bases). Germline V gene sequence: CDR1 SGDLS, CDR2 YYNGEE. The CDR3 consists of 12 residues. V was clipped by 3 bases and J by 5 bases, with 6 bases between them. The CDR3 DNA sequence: TGTGCCAGCAGCGGCAGGGACAATGAGCAGTTCTTC. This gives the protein CASSGRDNEQFF.

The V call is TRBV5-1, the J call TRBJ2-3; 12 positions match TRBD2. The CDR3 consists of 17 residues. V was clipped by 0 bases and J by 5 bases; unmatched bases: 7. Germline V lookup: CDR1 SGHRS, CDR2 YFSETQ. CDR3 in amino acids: CASSLAALAGGGDTQYF. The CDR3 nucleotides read TGCGCCAGCAGCTTGGCCGCTCTAGCGGGGGGGGGAGATACGCAGTATTTT. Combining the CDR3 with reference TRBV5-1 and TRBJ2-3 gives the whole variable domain KAGVTQTPRYLIKTRGQQVTLSCSPISGHRSVSWYQQTPGQGLQFLFEYFSETQRNKGNFPGRFSGRQFSNSRSEMNVSTLELGDSALYLCASSLAALAGGGDTQYFGPGTRLTVL.

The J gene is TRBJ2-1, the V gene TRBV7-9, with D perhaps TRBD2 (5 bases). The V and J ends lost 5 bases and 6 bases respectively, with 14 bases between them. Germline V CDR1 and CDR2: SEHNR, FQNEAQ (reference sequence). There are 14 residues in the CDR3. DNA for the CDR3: TGTGCCAGCAGCCGTCTCGGACTTCTCAATGAGCAGTTCTTC. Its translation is CASSRLGLLNEQFF.

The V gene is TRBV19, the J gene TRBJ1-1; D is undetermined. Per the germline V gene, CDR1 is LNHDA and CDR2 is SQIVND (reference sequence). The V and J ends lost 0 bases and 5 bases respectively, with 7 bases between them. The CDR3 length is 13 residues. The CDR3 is CASSIEDKTEAFF. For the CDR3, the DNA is TGTGCCAGTAGTATAGAAGACAAAACTGAAGCTTTCTTT.

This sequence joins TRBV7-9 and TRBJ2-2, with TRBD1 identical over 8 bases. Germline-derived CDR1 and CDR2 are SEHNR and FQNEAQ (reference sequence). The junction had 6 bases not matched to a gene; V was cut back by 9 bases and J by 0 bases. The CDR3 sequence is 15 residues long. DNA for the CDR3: TGTGCCAGAGGGACAGGCCCTTCGAACACCGGGGAGCTGTTTTTT. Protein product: CARGTGPSNTGELFF.

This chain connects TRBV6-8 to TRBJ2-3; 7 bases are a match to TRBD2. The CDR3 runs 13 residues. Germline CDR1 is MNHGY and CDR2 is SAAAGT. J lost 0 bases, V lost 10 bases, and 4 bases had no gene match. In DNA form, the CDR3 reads TGTGCCATCTATAGCGGGAGCACAGATACGCAGTATTTT. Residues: CAIYSGSTDTQYF.

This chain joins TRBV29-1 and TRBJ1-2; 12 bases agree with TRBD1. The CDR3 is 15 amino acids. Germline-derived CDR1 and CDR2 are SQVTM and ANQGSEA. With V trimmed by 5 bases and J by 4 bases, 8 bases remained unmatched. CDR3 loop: CSVPGQGAPGYGYTF. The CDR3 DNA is TGCAGCGTTCCGGGACAGGGGGCGCCGGGCTATGGCTACACCTTC.

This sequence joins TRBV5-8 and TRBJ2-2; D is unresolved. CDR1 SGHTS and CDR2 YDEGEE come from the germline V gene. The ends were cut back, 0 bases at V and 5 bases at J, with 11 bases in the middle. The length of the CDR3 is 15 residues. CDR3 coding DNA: TGTGCCAGCAGCTTGGCAACGGTGTCGACCGGGGAGCTGTTTTTT. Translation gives CASSLATVSTGELFF.

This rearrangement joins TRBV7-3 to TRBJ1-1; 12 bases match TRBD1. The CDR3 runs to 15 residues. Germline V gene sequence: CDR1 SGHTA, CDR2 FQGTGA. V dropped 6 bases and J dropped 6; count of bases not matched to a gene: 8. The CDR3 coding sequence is TGTGCCAGCAGTTCGGGACAGGGGGCAAACGCTGAAGCTTTCTTT. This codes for CASSSGQGANAEAFF.

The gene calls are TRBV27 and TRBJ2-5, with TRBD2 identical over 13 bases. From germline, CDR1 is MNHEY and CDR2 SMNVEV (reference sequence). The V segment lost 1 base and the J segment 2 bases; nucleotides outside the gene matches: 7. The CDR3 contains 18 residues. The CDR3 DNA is TGTGCCAGCAGTTTATTCGGACTAGCGGGGGCCTTTCAAGAGACCCAGTACTTC. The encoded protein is CASSLFGLAGAFQETQYF.